The 17 T cell receptor beta chains reported below all come from one sample, sequenced in a study of Graves' ophthalmopathy and Graves' hyperthyroidism. Amplification targeted the TCR beta CDR3 regions, with RNA transcripts as the source material. Investigators did first-round RT-PCR with HTBI primers, then second-round multiplex PCR. MiXCR, applied by TCRdb to the multiplex PCR reads, yields one record per CDR3 protein. The sample lists fewer than 600,000 distinct CDR3 sequences; about an eighth were seen once. Sample: blood. All receptors come from a woman in her twenties or thirties with Graves' ophthalmopathy.

This clonotype was seen only a few times. The rearrangement uses TRBV20-1 and TRBJ2-1; 9 bases fit TRBD2. The CDR3 has 15 residues. The germline V gene has CDR1 DFQATT and CDR2 SNEGSKA (reference sequence). V gave up 2 bases and J gave up 2 bases; unmatched junction bases: 4. DNA of the CDR3: TGCAGTGCTAGATCGACTAGCGGAACCTACAATGAGCAGTTCTTC. Protein product: CSARSTSGTYNEQFF.

Comments on this clonotype: This may be a read error, as it is one base from a much larger clone. In DNA form, the CDR3 reads TGTGCCAGCAAGGTCGGGCAAGAGACCAAGTACTTC. It specifies CASKVGQETKYF. The J gene is TRBJ2-5, the V gene TRBV28; D not resolved. The germline gives CDR1 MDHEN, CDR2 SYDVKM. The CDR3 spans 12 residues.

This clonotype was seen at least ten times. The CDR3 DNA reads as TGTGCCAGCAGTGAAGCCCACTTGACAGGGAGAACCAATCAGCCCCAGCATTTT. Its translation is CASSEAHLTGRTNQPQHF. This rearrangement joins TRBV6-1 to TRBJ1-5; 7 bases are shared with TRBD1. Germline assignment: CDR1 MNHNS and CDR2 SASEGT. The CDR3 is made up of 18 amino acids. V dropped 0 bases and J dropped 3; count of bases not matched to a gene: 11.

This sequence joins TRBV6-2 or TRBV6-3 and TRBJ2-2; D is uncertain. The CDR3 covers 15 residues. Germline V gene data show CDR1 as MNHEY and CDR2 as SVGEGT. Trimming took 4 bases from V and 4 from J, leaving 13 bases between them. CDR3 sequence reads: CASSSRGRSTGELFF. CDR3 sequence (DNA): TGTGCCAGCAGTTCCCGAGGCAGAAGCACCGGGGAGCTGTTTTTT.

This clonotype was seen repeatedly, ten times or more. The chain joins TRBV27 to TRBJ2-7, with D perhaps matching TRBD1 (6 bases). V lost 3 bases, J lost 3 bases, and 12 bases lay in between. CDR1 is MNHEY and CDR2 is SMNVEV in the germline V gene (reference sequence). The CDR3 covers 14 residues. The CDR3 nucleotides read TGTGCCAGCAGTTTGGGGGACACCCTCTACGAGCAGTACTTC. Translation gives CASSLGDTLYEQYF.

Here the CDR3 DNA reads TGTGCCAGCAAACGCGGGAGTAACACTGAAGCTTTCTTT. Protein product: CASKRGSNTEAFF. The chain carries TRBV25-1 and TRBJ1-1; D uncertain. Between the trimmed V and J ends, which lost 7 bases and 2 bases, there was a span of 11 bases. CDR3 length equals 13 residues. Germline CDR1 is MGHDK and CDR2 is SYGVNS.

This clonotype was picked up many times. The V call is TRBV20-1, the J call TRBJ1-6; 8 bases agree with TRBD1. CDR1 is DFQATT and CDR2 is SNEGSKA in the germline V gene (reference sequence). This CDR3 has 15 amino acids. J lost 3 bases, V lost 4 bases, and 5 bases had no gene match. Here the CDR3 DNA reads TGCAGTGCTAAAGACAGGGGCAACTATAATTCACCCCTCCACTTT. Protein sequence: CSAKDRGNYNSPLHF.

This clonotype was observed at least ten times. The genes are TRBV30 and TRBJ1-1; 8 nucleotides align to TRBD1. The germline V gene has CDR1 GTSNPN and CDR2 SVGIG (reference sequence). The CDR3 is made up of 16 amino acids. Trimming removed 0 bases from V and 4 bases from J; junction bases left unmatched: 10. The DNA for the CDR3 is TGTGCCTGGAGTGTACGTCAGGGGGCCGGAGGCACTGAAGCTTTCTTT. Translating gives CAWSVRQGAGGTEAFF.

This clonotype was observed many times. The chain employs TRBV10-1 and TRBJ2-7; possibly TRBD1 for D (6 bases). V shed 7 bases and J shed 7 bases, with 32 bases lying between them. The CDR3 runs 18 residues. Germline values: CDR1 WNHNN, CDR2 SYGVQD (reference sequence). The CDR3 spells CASTAGTTKSPAAGEQYF. The CDR3 DNA follows: TGCGCCAGCACCGCCGGGACAACCAAATCGCCCGCAGCTGGGGAGCAGTACTTC.

The J gene is TRBJ2-7, the V gene TRBV29-1, with 7 bases identical to TRBD1. The CDR3 runs 11 residues. V was clipped by 4 bases and J by 5 bases; unmatched bases: 2. Germline CDR1 reads SQVTM; CDR2 reads ANQGSEA. CDR3 sequence: CSVGDSNEQYF. In nucleotides, the CDR3 is TGCAGCGTTGGGGACAGTAACGAGCAGTACTTC.

This clonotype came up many times. This chain links TRBV28 with TRBJ2-7; TRBD2 might be the D (6 bases). Trimming took 5 bases from V and 3 from J, leaving 26 bases between them. This CDR3 region has 18 residues. CDR1 is MDHEN and CDR2 is SYDVKM in the germline V gene. The CDR3: CASSQWGELSTNVYEQYF. The CDR3 DNA follows: TGTGCCAGCAGTCAATGGGGGGAGTTGAGTACAAACGTCTACGAGCAGTACTTC.

The chain joins TRBV15 to TRBJ1-3; D is uncertain. V was shortened by 0 bases and J by 2 bases, with 8 bases between the two germline ends. The germline gives CDR1 LNHNV, CDR2 YYDKDF (reference sequence). This CDR3 region has 15 residues. CDR3 sequence: CATSRDRTPGNTIYF. CDR3 nucleotide sequence: TGTGCCACCAGCAGAGATAGGACGCCTGGAAACACCATATATTTT. Full variable domain (remainder filled in from reference TRBV15 and TRBJ1-3): DAMVIQNPRYQVTQFGKPVTLSCSQTLNHNVMYWYQQKSSQAPKLLFHYYDKDFNNEADTPDNFQSRRPNTSFCFLDIRSPGLGDTAMYLCATSRDRTPGNTIYFGEGSWLTVV.

This clonotype was observed at least ten times. This chain joins TRBV19 and TRBJ2-5; the match to TRBD1 covers 9 bases. Looked up from germline, CDR1 is LNHDA and CDR2 is SQIVND (reference sequence). The V gene end was trimmed by 3 bases and the J gene end by 4 bases; junction bases not matched to a gene: 6. The CDR3 extends over 15 amino acids. The CDR3 here is CASSINRGRGETQYF. In nucleotides, the CDR3 is TGTGCCAGTAGTATTAACAGGGGGCGCGGAGAGACCCAGTACTTC.

This clonotype came up many times. The gene calls are TRBV12-3 or TRBV12-4 and TRBJ2-7, with 9 bases that match TRBD2. The V segment lost 6 bases and the J segment 9 bases; nucleotides outside the gene matches: 18. This CDR3 has 16 amino acids. DNA of the CDR3: TGTGCCAGCAGCCCCGCATCGCGGGAGGGCCGTTCCTGGCAGTACTTC. Amino acids: CASSPASREGRSWQYF.

V usage is TRBV29-1 and J usage is TRBJ1-1; 8 bases agree with TRBD1. The J segment lost 4 bases and the V segment lost 0 bases, leaving 7 bases of the junction unmatched. The CDR3 covers 15 residues. Germline assignment: CDR1 SQVTM and CDR2 ANQGSEA. The CDR3 region is CSVEDPDREFTEAFF. CDR3 DNA sequence: TGCAGCGTTGAAGATCCGGACAGGGAGTTCACTGAAGCTTTCTTT.

The chain employs TRBV30 and TRBJ1-3; D perhaps matches TRBD1 (5 bases). Germline CDR1 GTSNPN, CDR2 SVGIG (reference sequence). Trimming shortened V by 4 bases and J by 0 bases, and 13 bases separated the two germline ends. The CDR3 is 15 residues long. This CDR3 reads CAWKWPGPSGNTIYF. The CDR3 DNA sequence: TGTGCCTGGAAATGGCCAGGGCCCTCTGGAAACACCATATATTTT. Looking up the rest from reference TRBV30 and TRBJ1-3 gives the full variable domain: SQTIHQWPATLVQPVGSPLSLECTVEGTSNPNLYWYRQAAGRGLQLLFYSVGIGQISSEVPQNLSASRPQDRQFILSSKKLLLSDSGFYLCAWKWPGPSGNTIYFGEGSWLTVV.

This clonotype was observed at least ten times. The chain couples TRBV12-3 or TRBV12-4 to TRBJ2-5; 10 bases match TRBD2. V shed 8 bases, J shed 2 bases, and the junction held 8 bases outside the gene matches. This CDR3 is 15 amino acids long. The CDR3 region has the DNA TGTGCCAGCTCATGGCCAGCGGGGGGGCAAGAGACCCAGTACTTC. Translating gives CASSWPAGGQETQYF.